This TCR beta chain is from a study of CD8+ T cells in alopecia areata. Study-wide background: Each of the treated patients was given oral tofacitinib, 5 to 10 mg twice daily, for moderate-to-severe alopecia areata.

Trimming pared 7 bases from V and 4 bases from J, leaving 11 bases between. This CDR3 is 11 amino acids long. Per the germline V gene, CDR1 is GTSNPN and CDR2 is SVGIG (reference sequence). To note about this clone: Its antigen is not known.

Points from the study as a whole: Lesional scalp displayed greater clonality than normal scalp, most notably in alopecia totalis/universalis. While tofacitinib was given, many expanded lesional clones persisted in scalp and blood.

Treatment reported: oral pan-JAK inhibitor, 5-10 mg twice daily. Those with alopecia areata gave lesional scalp punch biopsies and peripheral blood. The sequencing template was cDNA reverse transcribed from extracted RNA. Sequencing used immunoSEQ multiplex PCR; TCRdb keeps in-frame clones, though not all of them. The sample shows about 190,000 clones, roughly 60% of them seen only once. Sequencing was performed on CD4+ T cells sorted from blood, taken at roughly week 49, from a patient treated with tofacitinib. The rearrangement links TRBV30 to TRBJ2-7; D gene uncertain. This receptor was taken from a human donor with alopecia areata. The CDR3 nucleotides are TGTGCCTTTTCACATGCGTACGAGCAGTACTTC. Its translation: CAFSHAYEQYF.